What follows is one TCR beta chain and its context. The sample holds a few counts of this clonotype. Its specific antigen is unknown. Base qualities are missing; no much larger clone stands one base away. The sample comes from a study of T-cell memory formation after mild COVID-19 (dated by TCRdb to the early 2020s). In terms of the full investigation: Most TCR sequence clusters were specific to one of the two donors. In a couple of donors, T-cell clones that expanded and contracted after mild COVID-19 were followed by sequencing TCRalpha and TCRbeta repertoires longitudinally. Two young, previously healthy adult volunteers, one female and one male, were included in the cohort.

Findings and caveats that apply to the study as a whole: Balanced CD4/CD8 phenotypes were observed for clones contracting from day 15 to 85, whereas a bias towards CD4+ was observed for a second wave of clones expanding from day 15 to 37. The second-wave clones that peaked on day 37 were not confirmed to be SARS-CoV-2 specific. Some responding clones were found in pre-infection memory, which suggests that pre-existing cross-reactive memory T cells took part in the SARS-CoV-2 response. Only two mild cases were covered in the study, and larger cohorts including severe cases with pre-infection samples were considered necessary. Contracting CD4+ clones were found mainly in CM and EM memory subsets, while CD8+ clones were enriched in EMRA.

V is trimmed back by 3 bases and J by 5 bases, and the junction contains 4 bases that no gene match accounts for. Inclusive of the bounding cysteine and phenylalanine, the CDR3 is 15 residues long. This entry keeps only the CDR3 DNA: 45 bases, framed from base 1. Sequences SGDLS (CDR1) and YYNGEE (CDR2) are obtained from the germline V gene. Sequenced on an Illumina NovaSeq 6000. cDNA libraries for TCRalpha and TCRbeta were prepared by 5'RACE using constant-segment primers, with sample barcodes and unique molecular identifiers added. RNA was extracted from every sample with Trizol reagent. Libraries were amplified in two PCR steps, with a second sample barcode and Illumina TruSeq adapters added in the second step. The libraries were sequenced on an Illumina NovaSeq using 2 x 150 bp paired-end reads. On the study's bioinformatics: With migec v1.2.7, reads were demultiplexed and then collapsed into UMI-guided consensus sequences. Using mixcr v2.1.11, UMI consensuses were aligned to TRA and TRB V and J templates and then assembled into clonotypes. A clonotype was counted as expanded or contracted only if both edgeR and NoisET called the change significant, with noise models trained on biological replicates. For edgeR calls, the cutoffs were a false discovery rate-adjusted p below 0.01 and a log2 fold-change threshold of 1. PCA with hierarchical clustering of max-normalized trajectories of the 1000 most abundant clonotypes was used as exploratory dynamics analysis. Each responding clone was given a CD4 or CD8 phenotype based on the CD4+ and CD8+ repertoires, which had been sequenced separately. TCRdb took the public reads, trimmed them with fastp at Q25, ran MiXCR for clone calling and kept in-frame beta chains. Rows matching on CDR3 protein sequence are summarized as one entry with the most common DNA and genes. TCRdb, rather than the study authors, made the V and J calls. The sample table holds approximately 89,000 distinct CDR3 sequences, of which 9.5% to 15% were seen once. The ten largest clones represent 40% to 45% of the sample.

Ficoll-Paque density gradient centrifugation was used to isolate PBMCs. Sequencing used PBMCs or a T cell subset sorted from them (not recorded which). The sequence was collected from a man between 18 and 35 years old who had mild COVID-19 (a few samples of this study predate the infection). The sample titles of this study are shuffled in the database, so cell type and time point are left out; the donor was told from shared clones. The rearrangement combines TRBV9 with TRBJ2-1; TRBD2 lines up with 11 middle nucleotides. The nucleotides read TGTGCCAGCAGCGCTCCTAGCGGGGGGCACAATGAGCAGTTCTTC. Translated, it gives CASSAPSGGHNEQFF.